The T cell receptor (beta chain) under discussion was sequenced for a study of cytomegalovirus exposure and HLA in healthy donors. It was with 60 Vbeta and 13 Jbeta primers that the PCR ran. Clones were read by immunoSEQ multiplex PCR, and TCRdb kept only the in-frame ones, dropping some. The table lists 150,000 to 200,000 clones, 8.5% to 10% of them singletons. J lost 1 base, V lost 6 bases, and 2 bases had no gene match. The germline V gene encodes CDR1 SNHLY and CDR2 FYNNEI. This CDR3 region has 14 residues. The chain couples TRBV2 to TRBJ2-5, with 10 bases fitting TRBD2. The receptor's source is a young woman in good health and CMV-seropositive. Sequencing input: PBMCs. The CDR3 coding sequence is TGTGCCAGCAGCAGGACTAGCGGCCAAGAGACCCAGTACTTC. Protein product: CASSRTSGQETQYF.